This TCR beta chain stems from a study of T cells in Graves' hyperthyroidism and ophthalmopathy. Notes on the study in general: Onset of ophthalmopathy came a median around 6.5 months after the model predicted it.

Notes on this clonotype: The antigen is not known.

RNA transcripts provided the source from which TCR beta CDR3 regions were amplified. HTBI primers were employed in a first-round RT-PCR of the TCR CDR3. TCRdb used MiXCR to reprocess the multiplex PCR reads, holding one entry per CDR3 protein. The profile shows 500,000 to 800,000 distinct CDR3 sequences, more than 12% of them singletons. The material sequenced was blood. The sequence came from a woman in her fifties or sixties with Graves' ophthalmopathy.

CDR3: CASAKSGTLLYEQYF. CDR3 bases: TGTGCCAGCGCCAAATCGGGGACTCTCCTCTACGAGCAGTACTTC. The genes are TRBV7-9 and TRBJ2-7, with D possibly TRBD2 on 6 matching bases. CDR3 length: 15 amino acids. CDR1 and CDR2 from the germline V gene are SEHNR and FQNEAQ (reference sequence). V lost 8 bases, J lost 3 bases, and 20 bases lay in between.